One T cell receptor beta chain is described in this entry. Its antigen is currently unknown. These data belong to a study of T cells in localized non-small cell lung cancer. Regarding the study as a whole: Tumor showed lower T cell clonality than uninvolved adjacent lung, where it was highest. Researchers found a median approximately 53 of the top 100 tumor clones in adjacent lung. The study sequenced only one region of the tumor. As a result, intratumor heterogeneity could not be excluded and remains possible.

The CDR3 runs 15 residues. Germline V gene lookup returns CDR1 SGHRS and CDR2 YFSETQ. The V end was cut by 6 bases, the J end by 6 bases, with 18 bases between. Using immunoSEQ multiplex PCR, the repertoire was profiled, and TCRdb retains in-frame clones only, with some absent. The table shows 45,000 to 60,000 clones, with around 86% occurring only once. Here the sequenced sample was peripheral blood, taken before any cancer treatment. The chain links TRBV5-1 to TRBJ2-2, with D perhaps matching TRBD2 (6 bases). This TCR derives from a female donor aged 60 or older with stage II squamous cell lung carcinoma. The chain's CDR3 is CASNPGTSLAGELFF. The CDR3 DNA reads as TGCGCCAGCAACCCCGGAACTAGCTTAGCCGGGGAGCTGTTTTTT. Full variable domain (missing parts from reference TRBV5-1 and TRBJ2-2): KAGVTQTPRYLIKTRGQQVTLSCSPISGHRSVSWYQQTPGQGLQFLFEYFSETQRNKGNFPGRFSGRQFSNSRSEMNVSTLELGDSALYLCASNPGTSLAGELFFGEGSRLTVL.